These 3 T cell receptor beta chains share one sample of origin, sequenced in a study of blood T cells in healthy people across ages. Next came a second PCR, run for about 7 to 12 cycles, which used a sample-barcoded 5' primer along with a J-beta primer mix. TCRdb used MiXCR to reprocess the 5' RACE reads, holding one entry per CDR3 protein. This sample yields 1.4 million or so distinct CDR3 sequences, of which 35% to 45% are seen a single time; about 4% belongs to the top ten. Material: blood. The origin of the receptors is a woman between 18 and 29 years old in good health.

The gene calls are TRBV9 and TRBJ1-1, with 7 bases matching TRBD1. The germline V gene has CDR1 SGDLS and CDR2 YYNGEE. The trim removed 3 bases at V and 5 bases at J, leaving 13 bases unmatched. The CDR3 is 16 residues long. The CDR3 DNA reads TGTGCCAGCAGCGCCATCGACCAGGGGGTCAGGACTGAAGCTTTCTTT. Its protein product is CASSAIDQGVRTEAFF. The entire variable domain, with the rest obtained from reference TRBV9 and TRBJ1-1, is as follows: DSGVTQTPKHLITATGQRVTLRCSPRSGDLSVYWYQQSLDQGLQFLIQYYNGEERAKGNILERFSAQQFPDLHSELNLSSLELGDSALYFCASSAIDQGVRTEAFFGQGTRLTVV.

This clonotype has a handful of counts. This sequence joins TRBV4-1 and TRBJ2-3; D remains unclear. Looked up from germline, CDR1 is MGHRA and CDR2 is YSYEKL. Trimming removed 1 base at V and 5 bases at J, with 7 bases between. This CDR3 spans 13 amino acids. CDR3 region: CASSQVDEDTQYF. The CDR3 DNA reads as TGCGCCAGCAGCCAAGTAGATGAAGATACGCAGTATTTT.

There are a few counts of this clonotype. The genes are TRBV27 and TRBJ1-2; weak D call: TRBD1 (6 bases). Looked up from germline, CDR1 is MNHEY and CDR2 is SMNVEV (reference sequence). The CDR3 runs to 17 residues. V gave up 0 bases and J gave up 6 bases, with 20 bases separating them. The CDR3 region is CASSLSWTASRRNGYTF. The DNA for the CDR3 is TGTGCCAGCAGTTTATCCTGGACAGCCTCGAGGAGGAATGGCTACACCTTC.